The 21 T cell receptor beta chains in this list originate from one sample, sequenced in a study of regulatory T cells in long-lasting Graves disease. The authors built TCR beta libraries using iRepertoire HTBI primers and Arm-PCR of CDR3 regions. TCRdb itself ran the multiplex PCR reads through MiXCR, one entry per CDR3 protein. Here the sample spans 440,000 or so distinct CDR3 sequences, under 15% being singletons. Described time point: newly diagnosed GD, antithyroid drugs for less than 3 months. Preparation of the TCR library used RNA extracted from PBMCs. This same sample was also part of a study on T cells in Graves' hyperthyroidism and ophthalmopathy.

This specimen consisted of peripheral blood mononuclear cells (PBMCs), obtained at new diagnosis, from a patient treated with antithyroid drugs. The receptors were sampled from a young woman with Graves disease.

Worth noting for this clonotype: A far larger clone is only one base removed, so a read error is likely. The V gene is TRBV6-2 or TRBV6-3, the J gene TRBJ1-1; no clear D. CDR3 size: 13 residues. Germline V lookup: CDR1 MNHEY, CDR2 SVGEGT. DNA for the CDR3: TGTGCCAGCAGTTACGGTGAGAACACTGAAGTTTTCTTT. It codes for CASSYGENTEVFF.

This clonotype appeared many times. The chain's CDR3 is CATSDGPHTGNEQFF. In DNA form, the CDR3 reads TGTGCCACCAGTGACGGTCCCCATACAGGCAATGAGCAGTTCTTC. J is TRBJ2-1 and V is TRBV24-1, with D perhaps matching TRBD1 (5 bases). With 4 bases removed from V and 6 bases from J, the gap between germline ends came to 15 bases. Germline-derived CDR1 and CDR2 are KGHDR and SFDVKD. This CDR3 contains 15 residues.

CDR3 in DNA: TGTGCCAGTAGTATTGTTGTAACTAGCGGGAGGCTTACAGATACGCAGTATTTT. This gives the protein CASSIVVTSGRLTDTQYF. V gene TRBV19 combines with J gene TRBJ2-3, with TRBD2 matching over 12 bases. The CDR3 is made up of 18 amino acids. The V and J ends lost 3 bases and 3 bases, in that order; junction bases with no gene match: 10. Germline lookup yields CDR1 LNHDA and CDR2 SQIVND (reference sequence).

The table lists this clonotype with many counts. The chain recombines TRBV20-1 with TRBJ2-7, with 8 bases identical to TRBD2. The CDR3 is 13 amino acids. Germline-derived CDR1 and CDR2 are DFQATT and SNEGSKA (reference sequence). Germline trimming cut 4 bases from V and 4 bases from J; bases unmatched to any gene: 6. The CDR3 sequence: CSAKPGLGYEQYF. In DNA form, the CDR3 reads TGCAGTGCTAAACCGGGACTAGGTTACGAGCAGTACTTC.

This clonotype has more than one count but fewer than ten. CDR3 nucleotides: TGTGCCAGCAGCCAATTCTACCCCCCCGACAGCGAAGAGACCCAGTACTTC. This sequence encodes CASSQFYPPDSEETQYF. This chain joins TRBV11-3 and TRBJ2-5; TRBD1 might be the D (5 bases). Germline assignment: CDR1 SGHNT and CDR2 YENEEA. This CDR3 region has 17 residues. The V end lost 5 bases, the J end lost 3 bases, and 22 bases lay between the germline ends.

This clonotype was counted a single time. The chain has TRBV5-1 and TRBJ2-1, with TRBD1 identical over 9 bases. Germline CDR1 is SGHRS and CDR2 is YFSETQ. V lost 3 bases to trimming and J lost 0 bases; unmatched junction nucleotides: 7. This CDR3 region has 17 residues. CDR3: CASSSIQGAISYNEQFF. The DNA of the CDR3 is TGCGCCAGCAGCTCTATACAGGGGGCCATCTCCTACAATGAGCAGTTCTTC.

The chain couples TRBV7-9 to TRBJ2-7; 12 bases line up with TRBD2. The germline V gene has CDR1 SEHNR and CDR2 FQNEAQ (reference sequence). The CDR3 is 16 amino acids. The V gene end was trimmed by 2 bases and the J gene end by 6 bases; junction bases not matched to a gene: 8. CDR3 DNA: TGTGCCAGCAGCTTATATGCTAGCGGGAGGGTGGCCGAGCAGTACTTC. It is translated as CASSLYASGRVAEQYF.

The table lists this clonotype with a few counts. The rearrangement joins TRBV4-2 to TRBJ2-2; 7 nucleotides agree with TRBD2. V shed 3 bases, J shed 7 bases, and the junction held 5 bases outside the gene matches. The length of the CDR3 is 14 residues. CDR1 is LGHNA and CDR2 is YNFKEQ in the germline V gene. CDR3 sequence (DNA): TGTGCCAGCAGCCAGCCACCTAGCGGCGGGGAGCTGTTTTTT. Its translation: CASSQPPSGGELFF.

This clonotype was counted at least ten times. For the CDR3, the DNA is TGTGCCAGCACCGAGGGGGGTGAAGCTTTCTTT. Amino acid sequence: CASTEGGEAFF. The V call is TRBV6-1, the J call TRBJ1-1, with TRBD1 as a possible D gene (6 bases). Germline V gene data show CDR1 as MNHNS and CDR2 as SASEGT. The germline V and J ends were trimmed by 7 bases and 7 bases, with 10 bases remaining between them. The CDR3 covers 11 residues.

This clonotype was detected ten times or more. The chain links TRBV28 to TRBJ2-5; D is perhaps TRBD1 or TRBD2 (5 bases each). This CDR3 region has 13 residues. CDR1 MDHEN and CDR2 SYDVKM come from the germline V gene. V dropped 7 bases and J dropped 1 base, with 10 bases sitting between them. CDR3 region: CASTSGTQETQYF. CDR3 nucleotides: TGTGCCAGCACCTCCGGGACCCAAGAGACCCAGTACTTC.

This clonotype was seen a few times. The chain joins TRBV29-1 to TRBJ2-1, with 10 bases fitting TRBD1. CDR3 length equals 16 residues. After removal of 4 bases from V and 0 bases from J, the junction contained 6 bases not matched to a gene. Germline CDR1 SQVTM, CDR2 ANQGSEA. CDR3 coding DNA: TGCAGCGTTGCCGGGACAGGGGTCACCTCCTACAATGAGCAGTTCTTC. It translates to CSVAGTGVTSYNEQFF.

The chain couples TRBV9 to TRBJ2-1; a weak D match, TRBD2 (6 bases). Germline V gene sequence: CDR1 SGDLS, CDR2 YYNGEE. V lost 0 bases and J lost 2, with 12 bases in between. CDR3 length equals 16 residues. CDR3 residues: CASSVGAGWAYNEQFF. In DNA, the CDR3 is TGTGCCAGCAGCGTAGGGGCGGGATGGGCCTACAATGAGCAGTTCTTC.

This clonotype was counted between two and nine times. The V and J genes are TRBV5-1 and TRBJ2-7, with 9 nucleotides matching TRBD1. CDR1 and CDR2 (germline): SGHRS, YFSETQ. V was pared by 6 bases and J by 4 bases, with 8 bases of the junction left unmatched. The CDR3 is 14 amino acids. CDR3 bases: TGCGCCAGCAATACCGGGACAGGGCCATACGAGCAGTACTTC. Translating gives CASNTGTGPYEQYF.

Many counts were recorded for this clonotype. For the CDR3, the DNA is TGTGCCAGCAGACCGGGACATCGGAACACTGAAGCTTTCTTT. Protein: CASRPGHRNTEAFF. The rearrangement joins TRBV3-1 to TRBJ1-1; weak D call: TRBD1 (6 bases). The CDR3 is made up of 14 amino acids. The V end was cut by 6 bases, the J end by 1 base, with 12 bases between. Germline V gene data show CDR1 as LGHDT and CDR2 as YNNKEL (reference sequence). The full variable domain, rest sourced from reference TRBV3-1 and TRBJ1-1, is DTAVSQTPKYLVTQMGNDKSIKCEQNLGHDTMYWYKQDSKKFLKIMFSYNNKELIINETVPNRFSPKSPDKAHLNLHINSLELGDSAVYFCASRPGHRNTEAFFGQGTRLTVV.

The table lists this clonotype with many counts. The chain carries TRBV11-2 and TRBJ2-2, with 7 bases that match TRBD1. J was trimmed by 9 bases and V by 5 bases; bases with no gene match: 12. The germline V gene encodes CDR1 SGHAT and CDR2 FQNNGV. There are 15 residues in the CDR3. CDR3 nucleotide sequence: TGTGCCAGCAGCGACACCGGGACAGTAGGTCGGGAGCTGTTTTTT. Translation: CASSDTGTVGRELFF.

V and J are TRBV5-5 and TRBJ2-7; 7 bases agree with TRBD1. Per the germline V gene, CDR1 is SGHKS and CDR2 is YYEKEE (reference sequence). V dropped 2 bases and J dropped 7; count of bases not matched to a gene: 3. The CDR3 has 12 amino acids. CDR3 residues: CASSFTGEEQYF. In DNA, the CDR3 is TGTGCCAGCAGCTTCACAGGGGAGGAGCAGTACTTC.

V usage is TRBV5-1 and J usage is TRBJ1-4; D is possibly TRBD1 (6 bases). This CDR3 comprises 13 residues. Germline V gene data show CDR1 as SGHRS and CDR2 as YFSETQ. The ends were cut back, 4 bases at V and 16 bases at J, with 20 bases in the middle. The CDR3 bases are TGCGCCAGCAGCCGCACCCTCGGACAGAAGGAGTTTTTT. Amino acid sequence: CASSRTLGQKEFF. Supplemented by reference TRBV5-1 and TRBJ1-4, the full variable domain reads KAGVTQTPRYLIKTRGQQVTLSCSPISGHRSVSWYQQTPGQGLQFLFEYFSETQRNKGNFPGRFSGRQFSNSRSEMNVSTLELGDSALYLCASSRTLGQKEFFGSGTQLSVL.

This clonotype was picked up many times. This chain uses TRBV27 with TRBJ1-1, with 8 positions matching TRBD1. Germline-derived CDR1 and CDR2 are MNHEY and SMNVEV (reference sequence). Unmatched junction bases numbered 20, after V lost 10 bases and J lost 4 bases. The CDR3 is made up of 17 amino acids. The CDR3 coding sequence is TGTGCCACCCAAACCCTGGTGGGACAGGCCTGGGGCACTGAAGCTTTCTTT. Its translation: CATQTLVGQAWGTEAFF.

This clonotype occurred a few times. V is TRBV7-2 and J is TRBJ2-7; either TRBD1 or TRBD2 may fit D (6 bases each). The CDR3 length is 15 residues. Germline loops: CDR1 SGHTA, CDR2 FQGNSA. Trimming took off 4 bases at V and 3 bases at J, with 16 bases between the two ends. The DNA of the CDR3 is TGTGCCAGCAGCTGGGGACGGGGGACACACTACGAGCAGTACTTC. Translating it yields CASSWGRGTHYEQYF.

Many counts were recorded for this clonotype. The rearrangement links TRBV13 to TRBJ2-3, with 10 bases lining up with TRBD2. CDR1 is PRHDT and CDR2 is FYEKMQ in the germline V gene (reference sequence). V lost 4 bases and J lost 0; bases outside the gene matches: 4. There are 16 residues in the CDR3. The CDR3 loop reads CASSSPTSGSTDTQYF. The CDR3 DNA is TGTGCCAGCAGCTCCCCGACTAGCGGGAGCACAGATACGCAGTATTTT.

This clonotype was seen many times. V usage is TRBV29-1 and J usage is TRBJ2-7; D ambiguous. The V end lost 1 base, the J end lost 5 bases, and 18 bases lay between the germline ends. The CDR3 is 15 residues long. Germline CDR1 reads SQVTM; CDR2 reads ANQGSEA. CDR3 residues: CSVEVGSSSAHEQYF. DNA of the CDR3: TGCAGCGTTGAAGTAGGTAGTAGCTCAGCACACGAGCAGTACTTC.